This TCR beta chain was sequenced for a study of cytomegalovirus exposure and HLA in healthy donors. As for this clone: Its target is unknown.

Study-level findings and limits: Later findings reportedly placed an Asian-associated ancestry cluster below the roughly 700-donor mean for N-insertions. Reportedly, diagnosis of cytomegalovirus status by the classifier showed high specificity and sensitivity. A later look showed TCR association rates differing by HLA locus, highest for DRB1 and lowest for HLA-C.

The length of the CDR3 is 19 residues. The germline V and J ends were trimmed by 6 bases and 4 bases, with 30 bases remaining between them. The germline CDR1 and CDR2 sequences are MNHEY and SMNVEV (reference sequence). A multiplex PCR was run with 60 Vbeta primers and 13 Jbeta primers. Some clones are missing from TCRdb's copy, which holds only in-frame ones; the method was immunoSEQ multiplex PCR. The profile covers 130,000 to 150,000 clones, with around 80% appearing a single time and around 2% taken by the ten largest. Material for sequencing was PBMCs. V usage is TRBV27 and J usage is TRBJ1-2; D is perhaps TRBD1 (5 bases). The clonotype was recovered from a man younger than 40 in good health and CMV-seronegative. The DNA for the CDR3 is TGTGCCAGCAGCTCGACGGCAGGGTCCACGAGCGGGGTGGCCTATGGCTACACCTTC. Translated, it gives CASSSTAGSTSGVAYGYTF.